Sequencing of this T cell receptor beta chain was carried out in a study of cytomegalovirus exposure and HLA in healthy donors. The germline V gene has CDR1 MRHNA and CDR2 SNTAGT. V shed 5 bases and J 6 bases; nucleotides not matched to a gene: 12. The CDR3 runs 16 residues. Regarding the study as a whole: HLA allele associations emerged for around 15,000 TCR beta sequences in a later analysis, at 0.05 false discovery rate. Diagnosis of cytomegalovirus status made by the classifier reportedly showed high specificity and sensitivity. A few V segments could not be told apart, such as TRBV6-2 and TRBV6-3, and were left out.

In the case of this clone: What it binds is not known.

60 Vbeta and 13 Jbeta primers were used in PCR. TCRdb's copy holds only in-frame clones and misses some; the assay was immunoSEQ multiplex PCR. The sample includes about 180,000 clones, 76% of them seen just once. The TCR originated in a man aged 18 to 30 in good health and CMV-seronegative. The chain recombines TRBV6-4 with TRBJ2-1; TRBD2 matches 8 bases. The sequencing input was PBMCs. The CDR3 loop reads CASSLRLGGRFNEQFF. In DNA form, the CDR3 reads TGTGCCAGCAGTCTCCGACTGGGCGGGAGGTTCAATGAGCAGTTCTTC.